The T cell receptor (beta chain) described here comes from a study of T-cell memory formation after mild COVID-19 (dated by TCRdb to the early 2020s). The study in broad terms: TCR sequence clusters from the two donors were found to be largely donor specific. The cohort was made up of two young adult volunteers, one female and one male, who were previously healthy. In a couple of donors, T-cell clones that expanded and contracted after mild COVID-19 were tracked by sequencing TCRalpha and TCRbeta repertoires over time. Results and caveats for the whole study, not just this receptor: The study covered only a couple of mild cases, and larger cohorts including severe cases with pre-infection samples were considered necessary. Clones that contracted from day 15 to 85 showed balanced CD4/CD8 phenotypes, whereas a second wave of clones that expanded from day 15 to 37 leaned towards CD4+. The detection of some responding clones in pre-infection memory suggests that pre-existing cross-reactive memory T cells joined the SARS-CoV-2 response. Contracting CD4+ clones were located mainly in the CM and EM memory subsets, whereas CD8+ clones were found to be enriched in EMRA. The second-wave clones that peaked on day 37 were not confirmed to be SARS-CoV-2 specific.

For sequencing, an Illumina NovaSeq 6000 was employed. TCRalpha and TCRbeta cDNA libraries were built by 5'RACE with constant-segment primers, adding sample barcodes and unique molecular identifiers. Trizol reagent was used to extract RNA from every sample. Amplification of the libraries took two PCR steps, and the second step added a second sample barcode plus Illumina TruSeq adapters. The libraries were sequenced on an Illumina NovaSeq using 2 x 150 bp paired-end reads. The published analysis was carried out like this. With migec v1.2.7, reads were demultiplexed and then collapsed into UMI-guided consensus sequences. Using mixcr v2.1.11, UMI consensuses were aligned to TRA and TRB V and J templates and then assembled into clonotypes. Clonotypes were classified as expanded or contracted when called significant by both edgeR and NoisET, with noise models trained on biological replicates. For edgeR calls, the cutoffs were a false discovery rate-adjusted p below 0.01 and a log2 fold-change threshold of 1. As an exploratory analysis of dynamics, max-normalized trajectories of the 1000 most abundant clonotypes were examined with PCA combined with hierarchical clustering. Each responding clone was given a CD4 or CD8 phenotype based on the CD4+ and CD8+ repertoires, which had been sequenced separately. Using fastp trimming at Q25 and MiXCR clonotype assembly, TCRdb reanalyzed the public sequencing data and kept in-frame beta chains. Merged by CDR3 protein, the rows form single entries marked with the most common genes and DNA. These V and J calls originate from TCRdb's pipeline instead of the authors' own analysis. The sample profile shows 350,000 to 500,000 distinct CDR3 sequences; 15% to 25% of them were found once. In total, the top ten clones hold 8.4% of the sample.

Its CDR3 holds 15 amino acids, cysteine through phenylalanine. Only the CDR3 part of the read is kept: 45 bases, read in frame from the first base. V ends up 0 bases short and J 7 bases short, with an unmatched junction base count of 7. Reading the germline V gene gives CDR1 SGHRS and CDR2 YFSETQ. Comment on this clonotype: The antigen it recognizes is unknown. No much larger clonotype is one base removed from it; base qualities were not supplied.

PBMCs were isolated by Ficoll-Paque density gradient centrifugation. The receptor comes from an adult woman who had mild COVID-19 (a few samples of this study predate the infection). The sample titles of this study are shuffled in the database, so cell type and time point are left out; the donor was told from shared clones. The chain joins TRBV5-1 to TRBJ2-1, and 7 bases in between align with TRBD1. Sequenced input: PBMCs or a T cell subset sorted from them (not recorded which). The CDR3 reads CASSLGAATGNEQFF. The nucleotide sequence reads TGCGCCAGCAGCTTGGGAGCCGCGACAGGGAATGAGCAGTTCTTC.